The rows below give T cell receptor beta chains drawn from one sample of a study of human T cells and chemical hapten exposure. TCRdb recomputed calls from the RACE reads with MiXCR, one row per CDR3 protein. The table includes over 100,000 distinct CDR3 sequences, 9.2% detected once. Sample: whole blood, taken in connection with sensitization to the hapten diphenylcyclopropenone (DPC). These TCRs come from a middle-aged woman with alopecia areata. Some clones in this sample may be carry-over from other donors' samples. The CDR3 runs from the conserved cysteine through the conserved F or W. A D gene is named only where the DNA matches it firmly. Expanded clones get a size class; other rows say once, few or many, or leave the size out.

j_call clone_size d_call v_call cdr3_aa cdr3_nt
TRBJ2-3 many - TRBV15 CATSRGTDTQYF TGTGCCACCAGCAGGGGCACAGATACGCAGTATTTT
TRBJ1-3 - - TRBV10-3 CAISESGTDGNTIYF TGTGCCATCAGTGAGTCAGGGACGGATGGAAACACCATATATTTT
TRBJ2-5 - TRBD2 TRBV4-3 CASSCRTSGGLGQETQYF TGCGCCAGCAGCTGCAGGACTAGCGGGGGATTGGGGCAAGAGACCCAGTACTTC
TRBJ1-1 - - TRBV30 CAWIPGYLNTEAFF TGTGCCTGGATACCAGGGTACCTGAACACTGAAGCTTTCTTT
TRBJ1-1 - TRBD1 TRBV5-6 CASSKSPGTGFGTEAFF TGTGCCAGCAGTAAAAGTCCCGGGACAGGGTTCGGCACTGAAGCTTTCTTT
TRBJ2-3 many - TRBV4-1 CASSHPIEGVVTDTQYF TGCGCCAGCAGCCATCCTATAGAGGGGGTGGTTACAGATACGCAGTATTTT
TRBJ2-2 few TRBD1 TRBV20-1 CSARAGTANTGELFF TGCAGTGCTAGAGCTGGGACAGCGAACACCGGGGAGCTGTTTTTT
TRBJ1-5 many - TRBV7-8 CASSLNSMKGLNSNSNQPQHF TGTGCCAGCAGCTTAAATTCTATGAAGGGGCTGAACAGTAATAGCAATCAGCCCCAGCATTTT
TRBJ1-2 - - TRBV29-1 CSVELQGDGYTF TGCAGCGTTGAACTCCAGGGTGATGGCTACACCTTC
TRBJ2-7 many - TRBV18 CASSPITQGRGEQYF TGTGCCAGCTCACCAATTACCCAGGGAAGGGGCGAGCAGTACTTC
TRBJ2-5 few - TRBV6-2/TRBV6-3 CASERGLETQYF TGTGCCAGCGAACGGGGGTTAGAGACCCAGTACTTC
TRBJ1-3 - TRBD1 TRBV7-9 CASSSGTGSGNTIYF TGTGCCAGCAGCTCCGGGACAGGCTCTGGAAACACCATATATTTT
TRBJ2-3 few TRBD2 TRBV12-3/TRBV12-4 CASRRDYPITDTQYF TGTGCCAGCAGACGGGACTACCCCATCACAGATACGCAGTATTTT
TRBJ2-2 few - TRBV5-1 CASRWDGLTGELFF TGCGCCAGCAGGTGGGACGGATTGACCGGGGAGCTGTTTTTT
TRBJ2-1 many - TRBV6-2/TRBV6-3 CASSLIGNEQFF TGTGCCAGCAGCCTTATAGGTAATGAGCAGTTCTTC
TRBJ2-3 many TRBD2 TRBV7-2 CASSLGLAGKADTQYF TGTGCCAGCAGCTTGGGACTAGCGGGGAAGGCAGATACGCAGTATTTT
TRBJ2-3 many TRBD2 TRBV7-8 CASSLRRDYSDTQYF TGTGCCAGCAGCTTAAGACGGGACTACTCAGATACGCAGTATTTT
TRBJ1-5 many TRBD1 TRBV7-8 CASSLGLTGGNNQPQHF TGTGCCAGCAGCTTAGGTCTGACAGGGGGCAACAATCAGCCCCAGCATTTT